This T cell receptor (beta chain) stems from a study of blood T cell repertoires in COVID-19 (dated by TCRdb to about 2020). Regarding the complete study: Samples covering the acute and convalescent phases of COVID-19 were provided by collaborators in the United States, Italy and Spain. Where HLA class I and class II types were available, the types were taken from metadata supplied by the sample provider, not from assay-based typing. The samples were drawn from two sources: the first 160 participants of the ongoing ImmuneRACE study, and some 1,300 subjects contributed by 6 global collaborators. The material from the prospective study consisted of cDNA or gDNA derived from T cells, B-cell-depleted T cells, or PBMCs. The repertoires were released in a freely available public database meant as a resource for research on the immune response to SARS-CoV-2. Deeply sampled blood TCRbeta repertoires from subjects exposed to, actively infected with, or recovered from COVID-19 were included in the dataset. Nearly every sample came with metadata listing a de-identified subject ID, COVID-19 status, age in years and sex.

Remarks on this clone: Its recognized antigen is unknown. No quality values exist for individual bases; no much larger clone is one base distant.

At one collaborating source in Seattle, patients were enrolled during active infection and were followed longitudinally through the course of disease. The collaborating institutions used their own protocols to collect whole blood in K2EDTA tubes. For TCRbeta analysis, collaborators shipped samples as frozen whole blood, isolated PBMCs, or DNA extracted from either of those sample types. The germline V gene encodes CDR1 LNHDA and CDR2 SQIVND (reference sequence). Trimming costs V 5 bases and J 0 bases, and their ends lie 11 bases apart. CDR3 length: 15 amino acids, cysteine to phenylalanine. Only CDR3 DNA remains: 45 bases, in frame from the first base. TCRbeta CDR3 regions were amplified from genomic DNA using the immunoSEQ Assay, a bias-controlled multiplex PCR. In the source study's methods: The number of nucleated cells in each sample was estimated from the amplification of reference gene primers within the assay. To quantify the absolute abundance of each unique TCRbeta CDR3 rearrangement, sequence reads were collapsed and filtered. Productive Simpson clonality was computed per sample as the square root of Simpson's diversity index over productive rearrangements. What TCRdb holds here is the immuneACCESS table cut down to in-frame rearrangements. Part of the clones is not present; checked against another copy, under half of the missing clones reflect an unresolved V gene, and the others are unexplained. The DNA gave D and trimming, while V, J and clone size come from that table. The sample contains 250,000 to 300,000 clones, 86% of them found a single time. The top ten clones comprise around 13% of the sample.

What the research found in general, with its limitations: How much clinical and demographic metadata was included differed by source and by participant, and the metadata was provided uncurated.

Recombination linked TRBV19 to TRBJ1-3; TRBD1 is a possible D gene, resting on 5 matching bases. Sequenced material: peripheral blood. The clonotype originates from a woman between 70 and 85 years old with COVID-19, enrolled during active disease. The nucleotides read TGTGCCAGTAGTGCGACAGTACCCTCTGGAAACACCATATATTTT. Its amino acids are CASSATVPSGNTIYF.